The rows below give T cell receptor beta chains drawn from one sample of a study of PD-1 blockade in classical Hodgkin lymphoma. The data were produced by immunoSEQ multiplex PCR, yet TCRdb's version contains in-frame clones alone and is incomplete. Among about 27,000 clones, over 55% were seen once, and the ten largest hold roughly 3.5%. The specimen comprised peripheral blood mononuclear cells (PBMCs), sampled before the fourth cycle of nivolumab. The receptors derive from a human donor with classical Hodgkin lymphoma. The CDR3 runs from the conserved cysteine through the conserved F or W. A D gene is named only where the DNA matches it firmly. Some rows mark clone size as missing; the rest say once, few, many or name a class of expanded clone.

J gene: TRBJ1-4
clone size: .
D gene: .
V gene: TRBV19
CDR3 DNA: TGTGCCAGTAGTATGGACAGATCTAATGAAAAACTGTTTTTT
CDR3 protein: CASSMDRSNEKLFF

J gene: TRBJ2-2
clone size: .
D gene: .
V gene: TRBV6-1
CDR3 DNA: TGTGCCAGCAGTGTTGCGAACACCGGGGAGCTGTTTTTT
CDR3 protein: CASSVANTGELFF

J gene: TRBJ1-4
clone size: few
D gene: .
V gene: TRBV2
CDR3 DNA: TGTGCCAGCAGTGGTATGGCAACTAATGAAAAACTGTTTTTT
CDR3 protein: CASSGMATNEKLFF

J gene: TRBJ2-2
clone size: medium-sized
D gene: TRBD2
V gene: TRBV11-2
CDR3 DNA: TGTGCCAGCAGCCCACGGCGGGGGACCGGGGAGCTGTTTTTT
CDR3 protein: CASSPRRGTGELFF

J gene: TRBJ1-1
clone size: .
D gene: .
V gene: TRBV4-1
CDR3 DNA: TGCGCCAGCAGCCAAGGCCCGGGGATTAAGAACACTGAAGCTTTCTTT
CDR3 protein: CASSQGPGIKNTEAFF

J gene: TRBJ2-7
clone size: .
D gene: .
V gene: TRBV29-1
CDR3 DNA: TGCAGCGTCAACAGGGTTGGGGGTTACGAGCAGTACTTC
CDR3 protein: CSVNRVGGYEQYF

J gene: TRBJ1-2
clone size: few
D gene: .
V gene: TRBV6-5
CDR3 DNA: TGTGCCAGCAGCCCCGCGGCGGCAACCTATGGCTACACCTTC
CDR3 protein: CASSPAAATYGYTF

J gene: TRBJ1-2
clone size: .
D gene: TRBD1
V gene: TRBV6-6
CDR3 DNA: TGTGCCAGCAGTGCCCGGGACAGGGTTTTCCCCTCTGGCTACACCTTC
CDR3 protein: CASSARDRVFPSGYTF

J gene: TRBJ2-5
clone size: .
D gene: .
V gene: TRBV13
CDR3 DNA: TGTGCCAGCAGCGCGGTGGGGCCGGGGGAGACCCAGTACTTC
CDR3 protein: CASSAVGPGETQYF

J gene: TRBJ2-7
clone size: few
D gene: .
V gene: TRBV7-6
CDR3 DNA: TGTGCCAGCAGCCCTTCGAGCGAGCAGTACTTC
CDR3 protein: CASSPSSEQYF

J gene: TRBJ1-2
clone size: once
D gene: TRBD1
V gene: TRBV2
CDR3 DNA: TGTGCCAGCATCCAGGGGGAGGACTATGGCTACACCTTC
CDR3 protein: CASIQGEDYGYTF

J gene: TRBJ1-4
clone size: .
D gene: TRBD1
V gene: TRBV18
CDR3 DNA: TGTGCCACCAGACAGGGGATAAATGAAAAACTGTTTTTT
CDR3 protein: CATRQGINEKLFF

J gene: TRBJ2-1
clone size: .
D gene: .
V gene: TRBV4-2
CDR3 DNA: TGTGCCAGCAGCCAAGAAGACGTCTCCTACAATGAGCAGTTCTTC
CDR3 protein: CASSQEDVSYNEQFF

J gene: TRBJ2-2
clone size: .
D gene: TRBD2
V gene: TRBV29-1
CDR3 DNA: TGCAGCGGCCGGGACTCCGGGAGGTCCGGGGAGCTGTTTTTT
CDR3 protein: CSGRDSGRSGELFF

J gene: TRBJ2-5
clone size: .
D gene: .
V gene: TRBV6-5
CDR3 DNA: TGTGCCAGCAGTTACATCCAGAAAGAGACCCAGTACTTC
CDR3 protein: CASSYIQKETQYF

J gene: TRBJ2-7
clone size: few
D gene: .
V gene: TRBV28
CDR3 DNA: TGTGCCAGCAGGGCACAGACGGGTCTCTCCTACGAGCAGTACTTC
CDR3 protein: CASRAQTGLSYEQYF

J gene: TRBJ2-5
clone size: .
D gene: .
V gene: TRBV5-1
CDR3 DNA: TGCGCCAGCAGCTTGGGGCACGGCCAAGAGACCCAGTACTTC
CDR3 protein: CASSLGHGQETQYF

J gene: TRBJ2-2
clone size: .
D gene: TRBD1
V gene: TRBV9
CDR3 DNA: TGTGCCAGCAGCGGAGGACAGGGCGTTCCCGCCGGGGAGCTGTTTTTT
CDR3 protein: CASSGGQGVPAGELFF

J gene: TRBJ1-2
clone size: .
D gene: TRBD1
V gene: TRBV5-6
CDR3 DNA: TGTGCCAGCAGCTTGTGGGACAGTGATGGCTACACCTTC
CDR3 protein: CASSLWDSDGYTF

J gene: TRBJ1-1
clone size: .
D gene: .
V gene: TRBV5-1
CDR3 DNA: TGCGCCAGCAGCTTGGGGACCGCGAACACTGAAGCTTTCTTT
CDR3 protein: CASSLGTANTEAFF

J gene: TRBJ1-3
clone size: .
D gene: .
V gene: TRBV19
CDR3 DNA: TGTGCCAGTAGGGGGACTGGAAACACCATATATTTT
CDR3 protein: CASRGTGNTIYF

J gene: TRBJ1-2
clone size: .
D gene: .
V gene: TRBV2
CDR3 DNA: TGTGCCAGCAGTGATCGGGCCCCCCCACCCTATGGCTACACCTTC
CDR3 protein: CASSDRAPPPYGYTF

J gene: TRBJ1-2
clone size: .
D gene: .
V gene: TRBV6-5
CDR3 DNA: TGTGCCAGCAGAACAGGCAGGGTGGGCGATGGCTACACCTTC
CDR3 protein: CASRTGRVGDGYTF

J gene: TRBJ2-4
clone size: .
D gene: .
V gene: TRBV28
CDR3 DNA: TGTGCCAGCAGTTTAGGGCTCGAAAACATTCAGTACTTC
CDR3 protein: CASSLGLENIQYF

J gene: TRBJ2-7
clone size: few
D gene: .
V gene: TRBV7-8
CDR3 DNA: TGTGCCAGTTACCAAGGTGGAATAGACGAGCAGTACTTC
CDR3 protein: CASYQGGIDEQYF

J gene: TRBJ2-3
clone size: .
D gene: .
V gene: TRBV27
CDR3 DNA: TGTGCCAGCACCCCCGCAGGGGGCACAGATACGCAGTATTTT
CDR3 protein: CASTPAGGTDTQYF

J gene: TRBJ2-3
clone size: .
D gene: .
V gene: TRBV7-9
CDR3 DNA: TGTGCCAGCAGCTATAGCGGCACAGATACGCAGTATTTT
CDR3 protein: CASSYSGTDTQYF

J gene: TRBJ2-4
clone size: medium-sized
D gene: .
V gene: TRBV9
CDR3 DNA: TGTGCCAGCAGCCCCTATGGTAAGCCGGGATGGGGAAACATTCAGTACTTC
CDR3 protein: CASSPYGKPGWGNIQYF

J gene: TRBJ1-6
clone size: .
D gene: .
V gene: TRBV6-1
CDR3 DNA: TGTGCCAGCAGTGATATGCTGGGGACGAGTAATAATTCACCCCTCCACTTT
CDR3 protein: CASSDMLGTSNNSPLHF

J gene: TRBJ1-3
clone size: .
D gene: TRBD1
V gene: TRBV27
CDR3 DNA: TGTGCCAGCAGCCCCGGGACAGGGTACGGAAACACCATATATTTT
CDR3 protein: CASSPGTGYGNTIYF

J gene: TRBJ2-3
clone size: .
D gene: .
V gene: TRBV6-5
CDR3 DNA: TGTGCCAGCAGTTACTTAGAAAGCACAGATACGCAGTATTTT
CDR3 protein: CASSYLESTDTQYF